This TCR beta chain appears in the sequencing data of a study of blood T cells in healthy people across ages. Study-level background: Researchers report that template switching captured about one barcoded beta molecule per two T cells.

Overall study findings and caveats: Researchers judged that diversity estimates from one million T cells fell short of true values.

The V end lost 0 bases, the J end lost 7 bases, and 11 bases lay between the germline ends. The CDR3 is 13 amino acids. From germline, CDR1 is SGDLS and CDR2 YYNGEE. As for this clonotype: Its matching antigen is unknown. It may be a read error: a sequence one base away is much more abundant.

A second PCR of about 6 to 12 cycles used a sample-barcoded 5' primer and a J-beta primer mix. TCRdb reanalysed the 5' RACE reads using MiXCR and keeps one entry per CDR3 protein. The sample comprises 650,000 or so distinct CDR3 sequences, 45% to 60% of which are singletons, and roughly 12% rests with the top ten. The TCR originated in a woman older than 75 in good health. The rearrangement uses TRBV9 and TRBJ2-7; D might be TRBD1 or TRBD2, each matching 5 bases. Sequencing input: blood. The DNA for the CDR3 is TGTGCCAGCAGCGTAGGAGGGGACGATGAGCAGTACTTC. Its protein is CASSVGGDDEQYF.